This T cell receptor (beta chain) was identified in a study of T cell repertoires in cytomegalovirus infection. Study-wide context: From public TCR beta signatures came an indication of both CMV infection and matching HLA type. General study results and limits: Clonotypes of TCR beta that were HLA-C-restricted and CMV-specific dominated the ex vivo response.

For this clonotype: Antigen: not known.

This CDR3 has 15 residues. The germline V gene encodes CDR1 LNHNV and CDR2 YYDKDF (reference sequence). V lost 0 bases and J lost 5, with 13 bases in between. TCRdb itself ran the reads through MiXCR, one entry per CDR3 protein. The data contain 350,000 to 400,000 distinct CDR3 sequences, roughly 34% of them seen just once; the ten biggest clones take up 13%. The sequence came from a human donor in good health (CMV status not recorded). Some clones in this sample may be carry-over from other donors' samples. Sequencing used cultured PBMCs, obtained from culture after CMV antigen stimulation. The chain joins TRBV15 to TRBJ2-5; D possibly corresponds to TRBD2 (6 bases). The CDR3 bases are TGTGCCACCAGCAGAGATGTAAGCGGGTTGGAGACCCAGTACTTC. It codes for CATSRDVSGLETQYF. Full variable domain (outside the CDR3, taken from reference TRBV15 and TRBJ2-5): DAMVIQNPRYQVTQFGKPVTLSCSQTLNHNVMYWYQQKSSQAPKLLFHYYDKDFNNEADTPDNFQSRRPNTSFCFLDIRSPGLGDTAMYLCATSRDVSGLETQYFGPGTRLLVL.